The 18 T cell receptor beta chains listed next were all sequenced from one sample in a study of blood T cell repertoires in COVID-19. This table comes from immunoSEQ multiplex PCR, and its TCRdb copy is limited to in-frame clones, with some not included. Of 150,000 to 200,000 clones listed, approximately 90% were seen once; the top ten hold 0.45% to 0.65%. The sequenced sample was peripheral blood. These receptors were obtained from a man over 45 with acute or convalescent COVID-19.

Only one count was recorded for this clone. The chain carries TRBV28 and TRBJ2-2; D unclear. The germline V gene encodes CDR1 MDHEN and CDR2 SYDVKM. Between the trimmed V and J ends, which lost 5 bases and 7 bases, there was a span of 8 bases. The CDR3 has 12 residues. CDR3 region: CASSGTGGELFF. As DNA, the CDR3 is TGTGCCAGCAGTGGTACGGGCGGGGAGCTGTTTTTT.

The DNA of the CDR3 is TGTGCCAGCAAAGCTAGCGAAGTAACCTACGAGCAGTACTTC. Its translation: CASKASEVTYEQYF. The V gene is TRBV9, the J gene TRBJ2-7; TRBD2 might be the D (6 bases). V lost 6 bases, J lost 2 bases, and 15 bases lay in between. Per the germline V gene, CDR1 is SGDLS and CDR2 is YYNGEE. This CDR3 has 14 amino acids. Drawing the rest from reference TRBV9 and TRBJ2-7, the complete variable domain is DSGVTQTPKHLITATGQRVTLRCSPRSGDLSVYWYQQSLDQGLQFLIQYYNGEERAKGNILERFSAQQFPDLHSELNLSSLELGDSALYFCASKASEVTYEQYFGPGTRLTVT.

The rearrangement uses TRBV18 and TRBJ1-4; the D gene is possibly TRBD1 (6 bases). The CDR3 is 15 residues long. Per germline, CDR1 KGHSH and CDR2 LQKENI. V was trimmed by 1 base and J by 7 bases, leaving 13 bases between them. In nucleotides, the CDR3 is TGTGCCAGCTCACCACAGGACAGTACAGGTGAAAAACTGTTTTTT. Translating gives CASSPQDSTGEKLFF.

CDR3 sequence (DNA): TGTGCCAGCAGCTTAGACACACAGGGTCACAATGAGCAGTTCTTC. Its protein is CASSLDTQGHNEQFF. The chain is built from TRBV11-1 and TRBJ2-1; the D gene is possibly TRBD1 (6 bases). Germline lookup yields CDR1 SGHAT and CDR2 FQDESV (reference sequence). This CDR3 has 15 amino acids. Trimming removed 1 base from V and 5 bases from J, with 12 bases in between.

The CDR3 DNA follows: TGTGCCAGCAGCTTAGAGGGCGGGGGGGCCCAGGCGCCGCAGTATTTT. This encodes CASSLEGGGAQAPQYF. This chain connects TRBV7-2 to TRBJ2-3; 9 bases agree with TRBD2. Trimming at V came to 1 base and at J to 10 bases, leaving 12 bases not matched to a gene. Germline V CDR1 and CDR2: SGHTA, FQGNSA. The CDR3 is 16 amino acids.

The CDR3 nucleotides are TGTGCCAGCAGCTCGCAGGGGGCTAGTGAAAAACTGTTTTTT. It yields the protein CASSSQGASEKLFF. V gene TRBV5-4 combines with J gene TRBJ1-4; 8 bases align to TRBD1. The CDR3 covers 14 residues. CDR1 is SGHNT, CDR2 YYREEE, per germline (reference sequence). Trimming at V came to 3 bases and at J to 7 bases, leaving 5 bases not matched to a gene.

J is TRBJ2-1 and V is TRBV7-6, with 11 bases that match TRBD2. J gave up 10 bases and V 6 bases, and 11 bases lay outside the gene matches. The length of the CDR3 is 15 residues. Germline V gene data show CDR1 as SGHVS and CDR2 as FNYEAQ. The chain's CDR3 is CASRLTSGGSREQFF. CDR3 sequence (DNA): TGTGCCAGCAGGCTAACTAGCGGGGGAAGTAGGGAGCAGTTCTTC. Full variable domain (rest looked up from reference TRBV7-6 and TRBJ2-1): GAGVSQSPRYKVTKRGQDVALRCDPISGHVSLYWYRQALGQGPEFLTYFNYEAQQDKSGLPNDRFSAERPEGSISTLTIQRTEQRDSAMYRCASRLTSGGSREQFFGPGTRLTVL.

This chain uses TRBV5-8 with TRBJ1-2, with D perhaps TRBD1 (5 bases). The germline V gene encodes CDR1 SGHTS and CDR2 YDEGEE. V was trimmed by 2 bases and J by 1 base, leaving 18 bases between them. This CDR3 is built from 17 residues. CDR3 in amino acids: CASSFGPDRNFNYGYTF. CDR3 in DNA: TGTGCCAGCAGCTTCGGCCCCGACAGAAATTTTAACTATGGCTACACCTTC.

The J gene is TRBJ2-5, the V gene TRBV6-2 or TRBV6-3; 9 nucleotides align to TRBD2. This CDR3 comprises 16 residues. Germline values: CDR1 MNHEY, CDR2 SVGEGT. With 2 bases clipped from V and 2 bases from J, the junction kept 6 bases outside the gene matches. The CDR3 loop is CASSYHSGGGQETQYF. In DNA, the CDR3 is TGTGCCAGCAGTTACCATAGCGGGGGTGGACAAGAGACCCAGTACTTC.

This chain joins TRBV2 and TRBJ1-6; the D gene is possibly TRBD1 (6 bases). The V gene's germline CDR1 is SNHLY and CDR2 FYNNEI. The germline V and J ends were trimmed by 1 base and 7 bases, with 11 bases remaining between them. This CDR3 is built from 15 residues. DNA of the CDR3: TGTGCCAGCAGTGAAGACAACAGGGCGAATTCACCCCTCCACTTT. It specifies CASSEDNRANSPLHF.

This clone showed up just once. The genes are TRBV4-1 and TRBJ2-1; D is unclear. V was clipped by 6 bases and J by 2 bases, with 14 bases between them. Germline-derived CDR1 and CDR2 are MGHRA and YSYEKL. The CDR3 is 15 amino acids. The CDR3 nucleotides are TGCGCCAGCAGTGGCGGCGCCGCGACCTACAATGAGCAGTTCTTC. It translates to CASSGGAATYNEQFF.

The chain carries TRBV7-3 and TRBJ2-6; 7 nucleotides match TRBD2. The V gene's germline CDR1 is SGHTA and CDR2 FQGTGA. There are 16 residues in the CDR3. Unmatched junction bases numbered 5, after V lost 5 bases and J lost 1 base. This CDR3 reads CASSPGGGSGANVLTF. The CDR3 DNA sequence: TGTGCCAGCAGCCCCGGGGGAGGGTCTGGGGCCAACGTCCTGACTTTC. The whole variable domain, filled in from reference TRBV7-3 and TRBJ2-6, reads GAGVSQTPSNKVTEKGKYVELRCDPISGHTALYWYRQSLGQGPEFLIYFQGTGAADDSGLPNDRFFAVRPEGSVSTLKIQRTERGDSAVYLCASSPGGGSGANVLTFGAGSRLTVL.

This clone appeared once. CDR3 DNA: TGTGCCAGCAGCCACAGGGTCACTGAAGCTTTCTTT. It translates to CASSHRVTEAFF. This chain connects TRBV5-6 to TRBJ1-1; D may be TRBD1 (6 bases). From germline, CDR1 is SGHDT and CDR2 YYEEEE. CDR3 size: 12 residues. With 4 bases removed from V and 4 bases from J, the gap between germline ends came to 8 bases.

The rearrangement joins TRBV29-1 to TRBJ2-5, with a weak D call TRBD1 (6 bases). V was clipped by 4 bases and J by 5 bases, with 17 bases between them. CDR1 is SQVTM and CDR2 is ANQGSEA in the germline V gene. The CDR3 is 14 residues long. CDR3 DNA sequence: TGCAGCGTTGGGGGGCACGGGTTCCAGGAGACCCAGTACTTC. This translates into CSVGGHGFQETQYF.

J is TRBJ2-5 and V is TRBV4-2; 8 bases are a match to TRBD2. CDR1 LGHNA and CDR2 YNFKEQ come from the germline V gene. V was clipped by 1 base and J by 0 bases; unmatched bases: 1. This CDR3 spans 15 amino acids. The CDR3 nucleotides are TGTGCCAGCAGCCAAGCGGGAGGGTACCAAGAGACCCAGTACTTC. Protein: CASSQAGGYQETQYF.

This clone was picked up a small number of times. This chain joins TRBV7-9 and TRBJ2-7; the match to TRBD2 covers 9 bases. V shed 4 bases and J 2 bases; nucleotides not matched to a gene: 6. The CDR3 extends over 15 amino acids. The germline V gene encodes CDR1 SEHNR and CDR2 FQNEAQ (reference sequence). The chain's CDR3 is CASSSRASGTYEQYF. The CDR3 coding sequence is TGTGCCAGCAGCTCTAGGGCTAGCGGGACCTACGAGCAGTACTTC.

The chain carries TRBV28 and TRBJ1-1; tentatively, D is TRBD1 (6 bases). Trimming pared 2 bases from V and 7 bases from J, leaving 11 bases between. Germline V CDR1 and CDR2: MDHEN, SYDVKM. The CDR3 is 13 residues long. Written as DNA, the CDR3 is TGTGCCAGCAGTTTAACAGGGATCGGTGAAGCTTTCTTT. This gives the protein CASSLTGIGEAFF.

This chain connects TRBV28 to TRBJ2-1, with TRBD1 matching over 7 bases. The V and J ends lost 6 bases and 3 bases, in that order; junction bases with no gene match: 5. The germline CDR1 and CDR2 sequences are MDHEN and SYDVKM. There are 14 residues in the CDR3. In DNA form, the CDR3 reads TGTGCCAGCAGCCGGGACAGAAGCTACAATGAGCAGTTCTTC. Protein: CASSRDRSYNEQFF.